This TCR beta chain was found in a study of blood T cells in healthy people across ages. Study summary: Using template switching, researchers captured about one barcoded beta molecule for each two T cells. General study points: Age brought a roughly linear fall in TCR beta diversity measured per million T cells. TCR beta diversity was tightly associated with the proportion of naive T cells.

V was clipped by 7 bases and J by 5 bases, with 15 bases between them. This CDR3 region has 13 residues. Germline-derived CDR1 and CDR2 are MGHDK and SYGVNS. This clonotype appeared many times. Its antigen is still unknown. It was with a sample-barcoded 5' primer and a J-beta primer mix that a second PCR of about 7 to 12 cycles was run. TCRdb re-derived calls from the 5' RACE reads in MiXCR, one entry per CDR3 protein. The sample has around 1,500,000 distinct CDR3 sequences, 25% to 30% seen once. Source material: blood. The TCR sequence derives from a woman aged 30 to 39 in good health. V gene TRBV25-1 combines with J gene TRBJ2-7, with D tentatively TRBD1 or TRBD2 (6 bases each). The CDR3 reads CASTGAGIHEQYF. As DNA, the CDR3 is TGTGCCAGCACGGGGGCAGGGATCCACGAGCAGTACTTC.